The 5 T cell receptor beta chains given below trace back to one sample, sequenced in a study of PD-L1 blockade in urothelial cancer. The method was immunoSEQ multiplex PCR; TCRdb's version includes in-frame clones alone and lacks a portion of them. Among tens of thousands of clones listed, 70% to 80% were seen once. The material was PBMCs, obtained around atezolizumab (anti-PD-L1) treatment. These TCRs come from a man in his 70s with urothelial cancer.

This chain uses TRBV2 with TRBJ2-7, with TRBD1 as a possible D gene (6 bases). Germline values: CDR1 SNHLY, CDR2 FYNNEI. V shed 6 bases and J shed 5 bases, with 23 bases lying between them. CDR3 length: 16 amino acids. The CDR3 DNA follows: TGTGCCAGCAGGGGGGATGGGGGCCGCCTTAGAAACGAGCAGTACTTC. Translated: CASRGDGGRLRNEQYF.

The chain combines TRBV6-5 with TRBJ2-2; D not resolved. With 1 base removed from V and 6 bases from J, the gap between germline ends came to 6 bases. There are 13 residues in the CDR3. Germline loops: CDR1 MNHEY, CDR2 SVGAGI. The CDR3 coding sequence is TGTGCCAGCAGTTACTTGCGATCCGGGGAGCTGTTTTTT. Translated, it gives CASSYLRSGELFF.

This clone turned up a few times. V is TRBV18 and J is TRBJ2-7, with 8 bases aligning to TRBD2. Germline V lookup: CDR1 KGHSH, CDR2 LQKENI. Trimming cost V 3 bases and J 2 bases; bases outside gene matches: 3. This CDR3 spans 14 amino acids. Written as DNA, the CDR3 is TGTGCCAGCTCACCGGGACTAGTCCCCTACGAGCAGTACTTC. It translates to CASSPGLVPYEQYF.

For this clone: Distinct nucleotide sequences in the sample also encode this CDR3. The chain recombines TRBV9 with TRBJ2-5; maybe TRBD2 (6 bases). V lost 2 bases and J 2 bases, leaving 13 bases between the germline ends. Germline V lookup: CDR1 SGDLS, CDR2 YYNGEE. This CDR3 has 15 amino acids. The DNA for the CDR3 is TGTGCCAGCAGCGTGTCAGGGACTTCACAAGAGACCCAGTACTTC. It encodes CASSVSGTSQETQYF.

The V and J genes are TRBV4-3 and TRBJ2-2; TRBD1 matches 7 bases. Trimming removed 4 bases from V and 5 bases from J; junction bases left unmatched: 7. The CDR3 is 15 residues long. The germline V gene has CDR1 LGHNA and CDR2 YSLEER. CDR3 loop: CASSLTGRGTGELFF. The CDR3 DNA reads TGCGCCAGCAGCCTGACAGGGCGAGGGACCGGGGAGCTGTTTTTT.